The following is a T cell receptor (beta chain) sequence with its context. It has no known antigen specificity. No quality values exist for individual bases; no much larger clone is one base distant. The CDR3, from cysteine to phenylalanine, totals 15 residues. The DNA shown is the 45-base CDR3, in frame from base 1. Via the germline V gene, CDR1 is SGHDT and CDR2 YYEEEE. The junction shows trimming of 0 bases on V and 8 bases on J, and the gene matches do not reach 3 bases of it. TCRbeta CDR3 regions were amplified from genomic DNA using the immunoSEQ Assay, a bias-controlled multiplex PCR. The authors processed their data as follows. Nucleated cell counts per sample were estimated from amplification of reference gene primers within the assay. To quantify the absolute abundance of each unique TCRbeta CDR3 rearrangement, sequence reads were collapsed and filtered. For each sample, productive Simpson clonality was calculated as the square root of Simpson's diversity index over productive rearrangements. What TCRdb holds here is the immuneACCESS table cut down to in-frame rearrangements. Part of the clones is not present; checked against another copy, under half of the missing clones reflect an unresolved V gene, and the others are unexplained. D and trimming were read from the DNA, whereas the V and J calls and clone size are those reported in that table. A total of 250,000 to 400,000 clones appear in this sample, 90% of them only once. 2.9% of the sample comes from the top ten.

At one collaborating source in Seattle, patients were enrolled during active infection and were followed longitudinally through the course of disease. Collaborating institutions collected whole blood in K2EDTA tubes following their own protocols. For TCRbeta analysis, collaborators shipped samples as frozen whole blood, isolated PBMCs, or DNA extracted from either of those sample types. The data were obtained in a study of blood T cell repertoires in COVID-19 (dated by TCRdb to between 2020 and 2021). Background for the entire study: The collaborator samples originated in the United States, Italy and Spain and spanned the acute and convalescent phases of COVID-19. The material from the prospective study consisted of cDNA or gDNA derived from T cells, B-cell-depleted T cells, or PBMCs. Subjects who had been exposed to COVID-19, were actively infected with it, or had recovered from it provided the deeply sampled blood TCRbeta repertoires that made up the dataset. The repertoires were made available in a free public database intended to serve as a resource for research on the immune response to SARS-CoV-2. The samples were drawn from the first 160 participants of the ongoing ImmuneRACE study and from some 1,300 subjects provided by 6 global collaborators. Sample metadata almost always included a de-identified subject ID, COVID-19 status, age in years and sex. HLA class I and class II types, where available, came from metadata supplied by the sample provider rather than from assay-based typing. Here is what the overall study found, with its caveats: The amount of clinical and demographic metadata varied by source and participant and was provided uncurated.

The chain links TRBV5-6 with TRBJ2-3; 13 bases in the junction line up with TRBD2. The sequence derives from a woman aged 25 to 45 with COVID-19, enrolled during active disease. The sequenced sample consisted of peripheral blood. The CDR3 protein: CASSLAGLAGTTQYF. The bases read TGTGCCAGCAGCTTGGCGGGACTAGCGGGAACTACGCAGTATTTT. The CDR3 plus the reference TRBV5-6 and TRBJ2-3 genes for the other parts give the full variable domain: DAGVTQSPTHLIKTRGQQVTLRCSPKSGHDTVSWYQQALGQGPQFIFQYYEEEERQRGNFPDRFSGHQFPNYSSELNVNALLLGDSALYLCASSLAGLAGTTQYFGPGTRLTVL.